The next 30 T cell receptor beta chains were all read from a single sample in a study of technical replicates of blood from several donors. Clones were read by immunoSEQ multiplex PCR, and TCRdb kept only the in-frame ones, dropping some. In the table there are about 81,000 clones, under 97% of which are singletons. Sequencing was done on a sample of T cells isolated from PBMCs. These receptors originate from a human donor in good health.

In the case of this clone: Within the sample, other DNA sequences also encode this same CDR3. V usage is TRBV27 and J usage is TRBJ2-7; maybe TRBD2 (6 bases). The CDR3 is 14 amino acids. V was trimmed by 2 bases and J by 2 bases, leaving 10 bases between them. Germline V CDR1 and CDR2: MNHEY, SMNVEV (reference sequence). CDR3 coding DNA: TGTGCCAGCAGTTTAGGAGGGGCAACCTACGAGCAGTACTTC. Encoded protein: CASSLGGATYEQYF.

V gene TRBV19 combines with J gene TRBJ2-3; 7 bases fit TRBD1. J was trimmed by 2 bases and V by 4 bases; bases with no gene match: 6. This CDR3 has 15 amino acids. The germline gives CDR1 LNHDA, CDR2 SQIVND (reference sequence). CDR3 loop: CASSSTGDNTDTQYF. The CDR3 DNA sequence: TGTGCCAGTAGTAGCACAGGGGATAACACAGATACGCAGTATTTT. The variable domain in full, completed from reference TRBV19 and TRBJ2-3, reads DGGITQSPKYLFRKEGQNVTLSCEQNLNHDAMYWYRQDPGQGLRLIYYSQIVNDFQKGDIAEGYSVSREKKESFPLTVTSAQKNPTAFYLCASSSTGDNTDTQYFGPGTRLTVL.

V usage is TRBV29-1 and J usage is TRBJ2-7; D is perhaps TRBD2 (5 bases). V was trimmed by 6 bases and J by 0 bases, leaving 12 bases between them. This CDR3 is built from 13 residues. The germline CDR1 and CDR2 sequences are SQVTM and ANQGSEA. The CDR3 DNA reads TGCAGCGTAGGACTGCCGACCTCCTACGAGCAGTACTTC. It encodes CSVGLPTSYEQYF.

The chain links TRBV7-8 to TRBJ2-7; D may be TRBD2 (6 bases). This CDR3 has 14 amino acids. Per the germline V gene, CDR1 is SGHVS and CDR2 is FQNEAQ. V was trimmed by 4 bases and J by 0 bases, leaving 10 bases between them. The CDR3 is CASSSGLLSYEQYF. CDR3 sequence (DNA): TGTGCCAGCAGCTCGGGACTTCTCTCCTACGAGCAGTACTTC.

The V gene is TRBV11-3, the J gene TRBJ1-1, with 9 bases fitting TRBD1. The germline CDR1 and CDR2 sequences are SGHNT and YENEEA. The V segment lost 5 bases and the J segment 2 bases; nucleotides outside the gene matches: 6. The CDR3 length is 15 residues. The CDR3 here is CASSRRQGVNTEAFF. The CDR3 DNA follows: TGTGCCAGCAGCCGTAGACAGGGGGTAAACACTGAAGCTTTCTTT.

The chain recombines TRBV19 with TRBJ1-1; D gene unclear. The germline V gene has CDR1 LNHDA and CDR2 SQIVND (reference sequence). V was cut by 6 bases and J by 1 base, with 12 bases left in between. The CDR3 contains 14 residues. This CDR3 reads CASRRAGPNTEAFF. CDR3 nucleotide sequence: TGTGCCAGTAGGAGGGCAGGCCCGAACACTGAAGCTTTCTTT. Full variable domain (rest looked up from reference TRBV19 and TRBJ1-1): DGGITQSPKYLFRKEGQNVTLSCEQNLNHDAMYWYRQDPGQGLRLIYYSQIVNDFQKGDIAEGYSVSREKKESFPLTVTSAQKNPTAFYLCASRRAGPNTEAFFGQGTRLTVV.

The rearrangement links TRBV5-4 to TRBJ2-7; D unclear. The germline CDR1 and CDR2 sequences are SGHNT and YYREEE (reference sequence). The CDR3 is made up of 12 amino acids. With 2 bases removed from V and 0 bases from J, the gap between germline ends came to 3 bases. CDR3 bases: TGTGCCAGCAGCTTTAGCTCCTACGAGCAGTACTTC. Protein sequence: CASSFSSYEQYF.

This clone was recorded only once. The CDR3, as DNA: TGTGCCAGCAATCGGGGACTAGCGGATTACGAGCAGTACTTC. It encodes CASNRGLADYEQYF. The genes are TRBV6-1 and TRBJ2-7; 11 bases are a match to TRBD2. CDR1 is MNHNS, CDR2 SASEGT, per germline. This CDR3 is built from 14 residues. V lost 7 bases and J lost 4; bases outside the gene matches: 6.

The chain recombines TRBV19 with TRBJ1-5, with D possibly matching TRBD1 (5 bases). Trimming removed 3 bases at V and 2 bases at J, with 11 bases between. Germline CDR1 is LNHDA and CDR2 is SQIVND (reference sequence). This CDR3 comprises 15 residues. The CDR3 loop is CASSISGSGNQPQHF. The DNA for the CDR3 is TGTGCCAGTAGTATTTCAGGGTCGGGCAATCAGCCCCAGCATTTT.

The chain carries TRBV5-4 and TRBJ1-4; 12 bases are shared with TRBD1. The germline gives CDR1 SGHNT, CDR2 YYREEE (reference sequence). V shed 4 bases and J 6 bases; nucleotides not matched to a gene: 10. This CDR3 contains 17 residues. CDR3 nucleotides: TGTGCCAGCAGCCCGGCAGGGACAGGGGGCCCGGATGAAAAACTGTTTTTT. It translates to CASSPAGTGGPDEKLFF.

V gene TRBV9 combines with J gene TRBJ1-2; tentatively, D is TRBD1 (6 bases). Germline-derived CDR1 and CDR2 are SGDLS and YYNGEE. The ends were cut back, 3 bases at V and 4 bases at J, with 10 bases in the middle. The CDR3 covers 13 residues. CDR3 bases: TGTGCCAGCAGCGCACAGGGCCCCTATGGCTACACCTTC. It codes for CASSAQGPYGYTF.

This rearrangement joins TRBV4-2 to TRBJ2-3; TRBD2 matches 8 bases. Unmatched junction bases numbered 5, after V lost 3 bases and J lost 0 bases. CDR3 length: 16 residues. Germline V gives CDR1 LGHNA, CDR2 YNFKEQ. The CDR3 is CASSQGAGASTDTQYF. The CDR3 DNA is TGTGCCAGCAGCCAGGGAGCGGGAGCTAGCACAGATACGCAGTATTTT.

The chain has TRBV6-1 and TRBJ1-4, with D hard to call. Germline V gene lookup returns CDR1 MNHNS and CDR2 SASEGT. The CDR3 consists of 15 residues. The V gene lost 2 bases and the J gene lost 7 bases, with 14 bases spanning the gap. In nucleotides, the CDR3 is TGTGCCAGCAGTGAAAGTCTAGGAGGTCTTGAAAAACTGTTTTTT. Translation: CASSESLGGLEKLFF.

The chain employs TRBV6-4 and TRBJ2-5; D uncertain. Germline lookup yields CDR1 MRHNA and CDR2 SNTAGT. The CDR3 spans 14 residues. V lost 0 bases and J lost 5, with 10 bases in between. The CDR3 DNA reads as TGTGCCAGCAGTGACTCCCGAGGTAGTGAGACCCAGTACTTC. Translated, it gives CASSDSRGSETQYF.

The rearrangement links TRBV7-3 to TRBJ1-2, with D perhaps TRBD1 (6 bases). From germline, CDR1 is SGHTA and CDR2 FQGTGA. Between the trimmed V and J ends, which lost 1 base and 5 bases, there was a span of 17 bases. This CDR3 comprises 16 residues. Here the CDR3 reads CASSLIPLRDMYGYTF. CDR3 coding DNA: TGTGCCAGCAGCTTAATACCCCTCCGGGACATGTATGGCTACACCTTC.

The chain employs TRBV6-4 and TRBJ2-3; possibly TRBD2 for D (5 bases). V lost 6 bases and J lost 1, with 14 bases in between. This CDR3 has 15 residues. Germline values: CDR1 MRHNA, CDR2 SNTAGT. The CDR3 DNA sequence: TGTGCCAGCAGCTCTGAGGGCCGGCGCACAGATACGCAGTATTTT. Protein product: CASSSEGRRTDTQYF.

V and J are TRBV7-9 and TRBJ2-5; a weak D match, TRBD2 (6 bases). In germline, CDR1 is SEHNR, CDR2 FQNEAQ (reference sequence). Trimming removed 5 bases from V and 1 base from J, with 14 bases in between. CDR3 length: 15 amino acids. In nucleotides, the CDR3 is TGTGCCAGCAGCCTTTCGGCGGGGCTCCAAGAGACCCAGTACTTC. It encodes CASSLSAGLQETQYF.

The V gene is TRBV6-5, the J gene TRBJ1-4; D might be TRBD1 (5 bases). Germline loops: CDR1 MNHEY, CDR2 SVGAGI. V lost 2 bases and J 11 bases, leaving 18 bases between the germline ends. The CDR3 has 15 amino acids. The CDR3 sequence is CASSYTAGLEYKLFF. The CDR3 region has the DNA TGTGCCAGCAGTTACACGGCAGGGTTAGAGTACAAACTGTTTTTT.

J is TRBJ2-2 and V is TRBV19, with D uncertain. There are 13 residues in the CDR3. The germline CDR1 and CDR2 sequences are LNHDA and SQIVND (reference sequence). V lost 7 bases, J lost 6 bases, and 12 bases lay in between. The CDR3 spells CASIYLASGELFF. CDR3 nucleotides: TGTGCCAGTATTTACTTAGCCTCCGGGGAGCTGTTTTTT.

Written as DNA, the CDR3 is TGTGCCAGCACCCCGACTGTTACAGGCTACGAGCAGTACTTC. Translated, it gives CASTPTVTGYEQYF. The chain is built from TRBV6-6 and TRBJ2-7; a possible D gene is TRBD1 (5 bases). CDR3 length: 14 residues. V lost 7 bases and J 3 bases, leaving 16 bases between the germline ends. The germline V gene encodes CDR1 MNHNY and CDR2 SVGAGI (reference sequence).

The rearrangement joins TRBV27 to TRBJ2-3; 11 bases line up with TRBD2. The germline V gene encodes CDR1 MNHEY and CDR2 SMNVEV (reference sequence). This CDR3 contains 16 residues. Trimming took 5 bases from V and 5 from J; bases not matched to a gene: 9. The CDR3 loop reads CASSVIAGGFLDTQYF. The CDR3 nucleotides read TGTGCCAGCAGTGTAATAGCGGGAGGGTTCTTAGATACGCAGTATTTT.

This chain links TRBV6-5 with TRBJ2-1, with a weak D call TRBD2 (6 bases). V was shortened by 2 bases and J by 6 bases, with 17 bases between the two germline ends. The CDR3 extends over 16 amino acids. CDR1 and CDR2 from the germline V gene are MNHEY and SVGAGI. Here the CDR3 DNA reads TGTGCCAGCAGTTACGCCCAGGGACTGACGATCAATGAGCAGTTCTTC. This encodes CASSYAQGLTINEQFF.

CDR3 DNA sequence: TGCGCCAGCAGCCAAAGGGGTCCGGGACAGGGGATTTATCAGCCCCAGCATTTT. It codes for CASSQRGPGQGIYQPQHF. The chain carries TRBV4-1 and TRBJ1-5; 10 bases fit TRBD1. CDR3 length equals 18 residues. Per germline, CDR1 MGHRA and CDR2 YSYEKL. With 2 bases clipped from V and 5 bases from J, the junction kept 12 bases outside the gene matches.

The chain joins TRBV28 to TRBJ2-2; 9 bases are a match to TRBD1. The CDR3 contains 16 residues. V shed 6 bases, J shed 3 bases, and the junction held 8 bases outside the gene matches. Germline CDR1 and CDR2: MDHEN and SYDVKM. The CDR3 bases are TGTGCCAGCAGCGTGACAGGGGGTGTATACACCGGGGAGCTGTTTTTT. Encoded protein: CASSVTGGVYTGELFF.

This chain's CDR3 is CASSDPGGNTIYF. In DNA form, the CDR3 reads TGTGCCAGCAGCGACCCAGGGGGAAACACCATATATTTT. V is TRBV9 and J is TRBJ1-3; TRBD1 might be the D (5 bases). The CDR3 sequence is 13 residues long. Trimming shortened V by 3 bases and J by 4 bases, and 8 bases separated the two germline ends. Germline CDR1 and CDR2: SGDLS and YYNGEE.

J is TRBJ2-7 and V is TRBV5-6; D is uncertain. Trimming stripped 0 bases from V and 4 bases from J, with 5 bases between. CDR1 SGHDT and CDR2 YYEEEE come from the germline V gene. The CDR3 runs 12 residues. CDR3 DNA: TGTGCCAGCAGCTTGGTGGCTTACGAGCAGTACTTC. Translation gives CASSLVAYEQYF. The full variable domain, in which reference TRBV5-6 and TRBJ2-7 provide the parts outside the CDR3, is DAGVTQSPTHLIKTRGQQVTLRCSPKSGHDTVSWYQQALGQGPQFIFQYYEEEERQRGNFPDRFSGHQFPNYSSELNVNALLLGDSALYLCASSLVAYEQYFGPGTRLTVT.

The chain uses TRBV5-6 and TRBJ1-2, with 7 bases identical to TRBD1. This CDR3 comprises 14 residues. Germline lookup yields CDR1 SGHDT and CDR2 YYEEEE. The junction had 8 bases not matched to a gene; V was cut back by 2 bases and J by 7 bases. CDR3 region: CASSLDRAVGGYTF. DNA of the CDR3: TGTGCCAGCAGCTTAGACAGGGCAGTAGGTGGCTACACCTTC.

V usage is TRBV12-5 and J usage is TRBJ2-3, with 7 bases fitting TRBD2. Trimming at V came to 2 bases and at J to 5 bases, leaving 7 bases not matched to a gene. Per the germline V gene, CDR1 is LGHNT and CDR2 is FRNRAP. This CDR3 spans 15 amino acids. CDR3 sequence reads: CASGLRGRDGDTQYF. The CDR3 bases are TGTGCTAGTGGTTTGAGAGGGAGGGATGGAGATACGCAGTATTTT. The whole variable domain, filled in from reference TRBV12-5 and TRBJ2-3, reads DARVTQTPRHKVTEMGQEVTMRCQPILGHNTVFWYRQTMMQGLELLAYFRNRAPLDDSGMPKDRFSAEMPDATLATLKIQPSEPRDSAVYFCASGLRGRDGDTQYFGPGTRLTVL.

The rearrangement joins TRBV30 to TRBJ2-3; no definite D call. Germline CDR1 GTSNPN, CDR2 SVGIG (reference sequence). Trimming stripped 4 bases from V and 0 bases from J, with 11 bases between. The CDR3 has 14 residues. CDR3 sequence reads: CAWTVITSTDTQYF. The CDR3 DNA is TGTGCCTGGACCGTGATCACTAGCACAGATACGCAGTATTTT.

The V gene is TRBV5-1, the J gene TRBJ1-2, with D possibly TRBD1 on 5 matching bases. The CDR3 covers 13 residues. V shed 4 bases and J shed 5 bases, with 12 bases lying between them. Germline CDR1 is SGHRS and CDR2 is YFSETQ. The CDR3: CASSLPDRYGYTF. The CDR3 bases are TGCGCCAGCAGCCTCCCCGACAGATATGGCTACACCTTC.